A selection of T cell receptor beta chains follows, all from one sample in a study of T cells in Graves' hyperthyroidism and ophthalmopathy. TCRdb reprocessed the multiplex PCR reads via MiXCR and lists one record per CDR3 protein. The profile covers 600,000 to 650,000 distinct CDR3 sequences, with 15% to 20% appearing a single time and 3.8% taken by the ten largest. The sample consisted of blood. All receptors derive from a woman under 40 with Graves' hyperthyroidism. The CDR3 runs from the conserved cysteine through the conserved F or W. The D gene is left open where the match is weak. Clone size is shown for a subset of rows, as once, few, many or a class of expanded clone.

v_gene	d_gene	abundance	j_gene	CDR3aa	CDR3nt
TRBV7-3	.	.	TRBJ2-7	CASSLYGGSAYEQYF	TGTGCCAGCAGCTTATATGGAGGGAGTGCCTACGAGCAGTACTTC
TRBV7-9	TRBD1	.	TRBJ1-1	CASSPGQGWRNTEAFF	TGTGCCAGCAGCCCAGGACAGGGCTGGAGGAACACTGAAGCTTTCTTT
TRBV27	TRBD2	.	TRBJ2-2	CASSLWGGRDLANTGELFF	TGTGCCAGCAGTTTATGGGGCGGGAGGGATTTAGCGAACACCGGGGAGCTGTTTTTT
TRBV7-2	.	.	TRBJ2-5	CASSLDPVEETQYF	TGTGCCAGCAGCTTAGACCCCGTAGAAGAGACCCAGTACTTC
TRBV6-1	.	few	TRBJ1-2	CASSELRGDGYTF	TGTGCCAGCAGTGAATTGAGGGGAGATGGCTACACCTTC
TRBV10-3	.	.	TRBJ1-2	CASTADPVANYGYTF	TGTGCCTCCACGGCAGATCCAGTTGCTAACTATGGCTACACCTTC
TRBV29-1	TRBD1	few	TRBJ2-3	CSVRQGATDTQYF	TGCAGCGTGCGGCAGGGGGCTACAGATACGCAGTATTTT
TRBV7-2	.	.	TRBJ2-3	CASSPRREGAQIPMYF	TGTGCCAGCAGCCCTAGAAGGGAAGGGGCGCAGATACCTATGTATTTT
TRBV20-1	.	many	TRBJ1-1	CSARESGRTFTEAFF	TGCAGTGCTAGAGAGTCTGGACGGACGTTCACTGAAGCTTTCTTT
TRBV5-6	.	many	TRBJ2-1	CASSYISYNEQFF	TGTGCCAGCAGCTATATCTCCTACAATGAGCAGTTCTTC
TRBV30	TRBD1	.	TRBJ1-1	CAWSAGDSGMNTEAFF	TGTGCCTGGAGTGCGGGGGACAGCGGAATGAACACTGAAGCTTTCTTT
TRBV25-1	.	many	TRBJ2-1	CASSEIGSDSYNEQFF	TGTGCCAGCAGTGAAATCGGGTCGGACTCCTACAATGAGCAGTTCTTC
TRBV18	TRBD1	few	TRBJ1-1	CASSGQEMNTEAFF	TGTGCCAGCTCCGGACAGGAGATGAACACTGAAGCTTTCTTT
TRBV13	TRBD1	many	TRBJ2-4	CASSLGTGRAKNIQYF	TGTGCCAGCAGCCTCGGGACAGGTCGAGCCAAAAACATTCAGTACTTC
TRBV4-1	TRBD2	.	TRBJ2-1	CASSQDVLAGFSSYNEQFF	TGCGCCAGCAGCCAAGATGTCCTAGCGGGGTTTAGCTCCTACAATGAGCAGTTCTTC
TRBV20-1	TRBD1	many	TRBJ1-5	CSARVTGRRQPQHF	TGCAGTGCTAGAGTGACAGGGCGGAGGCAGCCCCAGCATTTT
TRBV6-1	TRBD2	.	TRBJ2-3	CASSEGLAGGDTQYF	TGTGCCAGCTCCGAGGGGCTAGCGGGGGGAGATACGCAGTATTTT
TRBV5-1	TRBD1	few	TRBJ2-3	CASSSSTGGLRDTQYF	TGTGCCAGCAGCTCATCGACAGGGGGCTTACGAGATACGCAGTATTTT
TRBV30	TRBD1	.	TRBJ2-3	CAWSSQGTDTQYF	TGTGCCTGGAGTTCACAGGGGACAGATACGCAGTATTTT
TRBV7-2	TRBD1	many	TRBJ1-5	CASSLSGTGYQHF	TGTGCCAGCAGCTTAAGCGGGACAGGGTACCAGCATTTT
TRBV29-1	.	.	TRBJ2-2	CSVVGANTGELFF	TGCAGCGTTGTAGGGGCGAACACCGGGGAGCTGTTTTTT
TRBV2	.	.	TRBJ2-2	CASRDLGGETGELFF	TGTGCCAGCAGGGACCTTGGGGGAGAAACCGGGGAGCTGTTTTTT
TRBV5-4	.	.	TRBJ2-7	CASSLSDSPLEQYF	TGTGCCAGCAGCTTGTCGGACAGTCCTCTCGAGCAGTACTTC
TRBV12-3/TRBV12-4	.	many	TRBJ2-3	CASRLAADTQYF	TGTGCCAGCAGATTAGCGGCAGATACGCAGTATTTT